This T cell receptor beta chain emerged from a study of identical twins' blood T cells. General observations from the study: Twin similarity might stem from environmental factors, not only genetics. Twins shared more top CDR3 clonotypes than unrelated donors did.

Donors were six healthy women in three monozygous twin pairs. Germline V gene data show CDR1 as DFQATT and CDR2 as SNEGSKA (reference sequence). Trimming removed 3 bases from V and 0 bases from J; junction bases left unmatched: 8. This CDR3 comprises 16 residues. Each TCR cDNA library carried sample-specific barcodes on both ends. TCRdb independently ran MiXCR on the 5' RACE reads; one entry per CDR3 protein. The sample records 350,000 to 400,000 distinct CDR3 sequences, approximately 30% being singletons. To note about this clonotype: No antigen is known for it.

The source of this sequence is a woman between 18 and 55 years old in good health. The specimen sequenced was PBMCs. V is TRBV20-1 and J is TRBJ2-1; TRBD2 matches 7 bases. DNA for the CDR3: TGCAGTGCTAGTGAGGCTAGCGGATACTCCTACAATGAGCAGTTCTTC. Translating it yields CSASEASGYSYNEQFF.